Shown below are 32 T cell receptor beta chains from a single sample sequenced in a study of shared clonotypes between healthy human individuals (dated by TCRdb to the early 2020s). The method was the immunoSEQ multiplex PCR assay. This immuneACCESS table, as held by TCRdb, lists in-frame sequences with V and J called but not all clones. Of the missing ones, under half trace to an unresolved V gene in checked studies; the others have no known cause. The sample table contains hundreds of thousands of clones; only one count was recorded for 72% of them. The ten largest clones capture 1.8% of the sample. The sample taken for sequencing was memory CD4+ T cells sorted from blood. The sample's cell subset or site label, decoded: CD45RA-negative fraction. Receptors originate from a woman aged 25 to 45 in good health.

V usage is TRBV2 and J usage is TRBJ1-5; 9 nucleotides agree with TRBD1. This CDR3 region has 18 residues. Trimming cost V 6 bases and J 1 base; bases outside gene matches: 13. Germline values: CDR1 SNHLY, CDR2 FYNNEI. The CDR3 coding sequence is TGTGCCAGCAGCGAGGATTACCCCGGGACAGGGAGCAATCAGCCCCAGCATTTT. Its translation is CASSEDYPGTGSNQPQHF.

V gene TRBV29-1 combines with J gene TRBJ2-3, with 7 bases identical to TRBD2. The CDR3 has 12 residues. Germline assignment: CDR1 SQVTM and CDR2 ANQGSEA. CDR3: CVSGLSPDTQYF. The CDR3 DNA is TGCGTCTCGGGACTATCCCCGGATACGCAGTATTTT.

V is TRBV11-2 and J is TRBJ2-6; D is uncertain. The CDR3 length is 17 residues. V dropped 1 base and J dropped 4 bases, with 14 bases sitting between them. Germline V gene data show CDR1 as SGHAT and CDR2 as FQNNGV. The CDR3 nucleotides are TGTGCCAGCAGCTTAGCTTTAGTAGGGAAAGGGGCCAACGTCCTGACTTTC. Translated: CASSLALVGKGANVLTF.

This clone was seen a single time. This chain connects TRBV25-1 to TRBJ2-3; 10 nucleotides line up with TRBD2. CDR1 and CDR2 (germline): MGHDK, SYGVNS. V was clipped by 6 bases and J by 5 bases; unmatched bases: 11. The CDR3 totals 16 residues. CDR3 in DNA: TGTGCCAGCAGGGGAAGGGCTAGCGGGAGCCAAGATACGCAGTATTTT. As protein: CASRGRASGSQDTQYF. The variable domain in full, with the rest retrieved from reference TRBV25-1 and TRBJ2-3, is EADIYQTPRYLVIGTGKKITLECSQTMGHDKMYWYQQDPGMELHLIHYSYGVNSTEKGDLSSESTVSRIRTEHFPLTLESARPSHTSQYLCASRGRASGSQDTQYFGPGTRLTVL.

This clone was seen just once. The J gene is TRBJ2-3, the V gene TRBV5-1, with D perhaps matching TRBD2 (6 bases). Germline values: CDR1 SGHRS, CDR2 YFSETQ. Deletions cut 3 bases from V and 5 bases from J, with 13 bases between. There are 14 residues in the CDR3. Here the CDR3 DNA reads TGCGCCAGCAGCTCGGGAGTTGAGGGAGATACGCAGTATTTT. It codes for CASSSGVEGDTQYF.

The chain carries TRBV11-2 and TRBJ2-1; TRBD1 matches at 8 bases. The CDR3 sequence is 15 residues long. The V and J ends lost 5 bases and 4 bases, in that order; junction bases with no gene match: 7. Germline CDR1 and CDR2: SGHAT and FQNNGV. CDR3 residues: CASSPGQGSYNEQFF. The CDR3 DNA sequence: TGTGCCAGCAGCCCTGGACAGGGATCGTACAATGAGCAGTTCTTC.

This rearrangement joins TRBV29-1 to TRBJ1-1, with 7 bases aligning to TRBD1. This CDR3 is 14 amino acids long. From germline, CDR1 is SQVTM and CDR2 ANQGSEA. J gave up 3 bases and V 2 bases, and 6 bases lay outside the gene matches. The chain's CDR3 is CSVEQGGWDTEAFF. Here the CDR3 DNA reads TGCAGCGTTGAACAAGGGGGCTGGGACACTGAAGCTTTCTTT. Combining the CDR3 with reference TRBV29-1 and TRBJ1-1 gives the whole variable domain SAVISQKPSRDICQRGTSLTIQCQVDSQVTMMFWYRQQPGQSLTLIATANQGSEATYESGFVIDKFPISRPNLTFSTLTVSNMSPEDSSIYLCSVEQGGWDTEAFFGQGTRLTVV.

This chain links TRBV5-1 with TRBJ2-5; D uncertain. Per the germline V gene, CDR1 is SGHRS and CDR2 is YFSETQ. This CDR3 has 16 residues. Trimming took 1 base from V and 5 from J, leaving 18 bases between them. CDR3 DNA: TGCGCCAGCAGCTTGTCGGTGGCGTCAGCTGCTGAGACCCAGTACTTC. Protein product: CASSLSVASAAETQYF.

The chain joins TRBV19 to TRBJ1-4; a possible D gene is TRBD1 (5 bases). The CDR3 is 13 amino acids. The ends were cut back, 6 bases at V and 7 bases at J, with 12 bases in the middle. Germline V gene lookup returns CDR1 LNHDA and CDR2 SQIVND (reference sequence). This chain's CDR3 is CASSYADSEKLFF. The CDR3 coding sequence is TGTGCCAGTAGCTATGCAGACAGTGAAAAACTGTTTTTT.

The chain joins TRBV7-3 to TRBJ2-2; possible D gene TRBD1, 5 bases. Germline loops: CDR1 SGHTA, CDR2 FQGTGA. V shed 6 bases and J shed 4 bases, with 9 bases lying between them. The CDR3 contains 13 residues. The CDR3 coding sequence is TGTGCCAGCAGTTATGACAGCACCGGGGAGCTGTTTTTT. The encoded protein is CASSYDSTGELFF.

The chain combines TRBV29-1 with TRBJ1-2; D gene uncertain. Trimming removed 0 bases from V and 0 bases from J, with 11 bases in between. Per germline, CDR1 SQVTM and CDR2 ANQGSEA. This CDR3 is 15 amino acids long. The CDR3 reads CSVEDQGSANYGYTF. CDR3 sequence (DNA): TGCAGCGTTGAAGATCAAGGCTCGGCTAACTATGGCTACACCTTC.

The V gene is TRBV15, the J gene TRBJ1-2; the D gene is possibly TRBD1 (5 bases). The V gene's germline CDR1 is LNHNV and CDR2 YYDKDF (reference sequence). The CDR3 totals 13 residues. V was pared by 1 base and J by 5 bases, with 8 bases between. The CDR3 protein is CATSRGEGYGYTF. Written as DNA, the CDR3 is TGTGCCACCAGCAGAGGTGAGGGGTATGGCTACACCTTC. The whole variable domain, remainder taken from reference TRBV15 and TRBJ1-2, is DAMVIQNPRYQVTQFGKPVTLSCSQTLNHNVMYWYQQKSSQAPKLLFHYYDKDFNNEADTPDNFQSRRPNTSFCFLDIRSPGLGDTAMYLCATSRGEGYGYTFGSGTRLTVV.

Concerning this clone itself: This likely stems from a read error, as it lies one base from a far larger clone. The chain combines TRBV28 with TRBJ2-7; D gene uncertain. The ends were cut back, 4 bases at V and 4 bases at J, with 17 bases in the middle. The CDR3 is 15 residues long. Per germline, CDR1 MDHEN and CDR2 SYDVKM. For the CDR3, the DNA is TGTGCCAGCAGTTCTGATATGGCGACGGATTACGAGCAGTACTTC. Protein product: CASSSDMATDYEQYF. Drawing the rest from reference TRBV28 and TRBJ2-7, the complete variable domain is DVKVTQSSRYLVKRTGEKVFLECVQDMDHENMFWYRQDPGLGLRLIYFSYDVKMKEKGDIPEGYSVSREKKERFSLILESASTNQTSMYLCASSSDMATDYEQYFGPGTRLTVT.

The chain recombines TRBV5-1 with TRBJ2-1; no clear D. The V end lost 6 bases, the J end lost 10 bases, and 11 bases lay between the germline ends. The CDR3 covers 11 residues. The germline CDR1 and CDR2 sequences are SGHRS and YFSETQ. The CDR3 coding sequence is TGCGCCAGCAACTCAGGAACAGAGCAGTTCTTC. Translating gives CASNSGTEQFF.

This clone occurred many times. This chain uses TRBV2 with TRBJ1-5; D remains unclear. Trimming stripped 3 bases from V and 4 bases from J, with 10 bases between. Germline V gives CDR1 SNHLY, CDR2 FYNNEI. The length of the CDR3 is 14 residues. CDR3 bases: TGTGCCAGCAGTGAGTCGCAGGTGAATCAGCCCCAGCATTTT. Translating it yields CASSESQVNQPQHF.

The chain combines TRBV7-9 with TRBJ2-7; D not certain. This CDR3 is built from 14 residues. Trimming stripped 5 bases from V and 2 bases from J, with 13 bases between. Germline V gene lookup returns CDR1 SEHNR and CDR2 FQNEAQ (reference sequence). In DNA, the CDR3 is TGTGCCAGCAGCCCCGAGGACGGACCCTACGAGCAGTACTTC. Translating it yields CASSPEDGPYEQYF.

The V gene is TRBV28, the J gene TRBJ2-7; 8 nucleotides align to TRBD2. J gave up 4 bases and V 6 bases, and 5 bases lay outside the gene matches. The V gene's germline CDR1 is MDHEN and CDR2 SYDVKM. The CDR3 runs 13 residues. Written as DNA, the CDR3 is TGTGCCAGCAGGGCGGGAGGAAGGTACGAGCAGTACTTC. Protein product: CASRAGGRYEQYF.

The gene calls are TRBV6-4 and TRBJ2-3; 8 bases are shared with TRBD2. Per germline, CDR1 MRHNA and CDR2 SNTAGT. The CDR3 spans 16 residues. Losses at the gene ends were 7 bases for V and 1 base for J; bases not matched to a gene: 10. Here the CDR3 DNA reads TGTGCCAGCACCCCTAGGCGGCGGGAGGGCACAGATACGCAGTATTTT. This encodes CASTPRRREGTDTQYF.

This sequence joins TRBV5-4 and TRBJ2-7, with 11 bases aligning to TRBD2. This CDR3 spans 15 amino acids. V was clipped by 0 bases and J by 4 bases; unmatched bases: 3. The V gene's germline CDR1 is SGHNT and CDR2 YYREEE (reference sequence). The CDR3: CASSLALAGGYEQYF. For the CDR3, the DNA is TGTGCCAGCAGCTTGGCCCTAGCGGGAGGTTACGAGCAGTACTTC.

This clone turned up a few times. This chain joins TRBV7-2 and TRBJ1-5, with D unclear. Trimming took 5 bases from V and 6 from J, leaving 17 bases between them. Germline V gene lookup returns CDR1 SGHTA and CDR2 FQGNSA. The CDR3 is 15 amino acids. CDR3 DNA sequence: TGTGCCAGCAGCCTTGGGCAGGCGCGGGGTCAGCCCCAGCATTTT. Protein sequence: CASSLGQARGQPQHF.

This clone showed up just a few times. The same CDR3 is also encoded by other DNA sequences in this sample. V usage is TRBV5-4 and J usage is TRBJ2-7; D call uncertain. The ends were cut back, 1 base at V and 2 bases at J, with 4 bases in the middle. This CDR3 spans 12 amino acids. From germline, CDR1 is SGHNT and CDR2 YYREEE (reference sequence). For the CDR3, the DNA is TGTGCCAGCAGCTTGCAGCCCTACGAGCAGTACTTC. Protein sequence: CASSLQPYEQYF.

The genes are TRBV5-6 and TRBJ2-1; D gene ambiguous. Germline values: CDR1 SGHDT, CDR2 YYEEEE. Trimming cost V 3 bases and J 8 bases, with 15 bases left between them. There are 14 residues in the CDR3. CDR3 nucleotides: TGTGCCAGCAGCTGGGCCCTAGGCGGCGATGAGCAGTTCTTC. The encoded protein is CASSWALGGDEQFF. The variable domain in full, with the rest retrieved from reference TRBV5-6 and TRBJ2-1, is DAGVTQSPTHLIKTRGQQVTLRCSPKSGHDTVSWYQQALGQGPQFIFQYYEEEERQRGNFPDRFSGHQFPNYSSELNVNALLLGDSALYLCASSWALGGDEQFFGPGTRLTVL.

The chain uses TRBV5-8 and TRBJ2-1; perhaps TRBD1 as D (6 bases). CDR3 size: 15 residues. The V end lost 4 bases, the J end lost 6 bases, and 17 bases lay between the germline ends. Germline values: CDR1 SGHTS, CDR2 YDEGEE. CDR3 sequence (DNA): TGTGCCAGCAGCCGTCGACAGGCTATCCCCAATGAGCAGTTCTTC. This sequence encodes CASSRRQAIPNEQFF.

The chain joins TRBV5-4 to TRBJ2-1; D may be TRBD1 or TRBD2 (5 bases each). Trimming shortened V by 2 bases and J by 8 bases, and 8 bases separated the two germline ends. Germline loops: CDR1 SGHNT, CDR2 YYREEE (reference sequence). This CDR3 has 12 residues. The CDR3 is CASSFGTHEQFF. In nucleotides, the CDR3 is TGTGCCAGCAGCTTTGGGACCCATGAGCAGTTCTTC.

This chain joins TRBV14 and TRBJ2-7; no clear D. The CDR3 loop spans 16 amino acids. V gave up 4 bases and J gave up 0 bases, with 16 bases separating them. Germline CDR1 and CDR2: SGHDN and FVKESK. CDR3 DNA: TGTGCCAGCAGCCGCCGAGCCCCACCTGTCTCCTACGAGCAGTACTTC. Protein: CASSRRAPPVSYEQYF.

This clone was counted between two and nine times. DNA for the CDR3: TGTGCCAGCAGCTTCACTAACTATGGCTACACCTTC. It yields the protein CASSFTNYGYTF. The chain is built from TRBV11-2 and TRBJ1-2, with D uncertain. The CDR3 runs to 12 residues. V was pared by 3 bases and J by 0 bases, with 2 bases between. Germline V gives CDR1 SGHAT, CDR2 FQNNGV.

This chain links TRBV6-6 with TRBJ1-2; D unresolved. Germline values: CDR1 MNHNY, CDR2 SVGAGI (reference sequence). CDR3 length: 14 amino acids. Trimming left V 5 bases short and J 2 bases short, with 12 bases between. The CDR3, as DNA: TGTGCCAGCAGTCACCGTACAATAAACTATGGCTACACCTTC. Encoded protein: CASSHRTINYGYTF.

V and J are TRBV5-1 and TRBJ2-3, with 7 bases fitting TRBD2. This CDR3 is 15 amino acids long. Germline V CDR1 and CDR2: SGHRS, YFSETQ. The V and J ends lost 1 base and 6 bases, in that order; junction bases with no gene match: 8. CDR3 loop: CASSLPGLEGDTQYF. The DNA for the CDR3 is TGCGCCAGCAGCTTGCCCGGACTAGAAGGGGATACGCAGTATTTT.

This clone was picked up a small number of times. V and J are TRBV25-1 and TRBJ1-2; the D is unclear. Trimming cost V 4 bases and J 3 bases, with 9 bases left between them. This CDR3 has 13 residues. The germline V gene has CDR1 MGHDK and CDR2 SYGVNS. The CDR3 sequence: CASSVASHYGYTF. CDR3 sequence (DNA): TGTGCCAGCAGTGTGGCCAGCCACTATGGCTACACCTTC.

In this sample, this clone turned up a few times. Other nucleotide sequences in the sample specify the same CDR3. CDR3 amino acids: CASSLGTVNTEAFF. CDR3 DNA sequence: TGTGCCAGCAGCTTGGGGACGGTGAACACTGAAGCTTTCTTT. This sequence joins TRBV11-2 and TRBJ1-1, with a tentative D call TRBD1 (5 bases). Germline V lookup: CDR1 SGHAT, CDR2 FQNNGV. The germline V and J ends were trimmed by 3 bases and 0 bases, with 8 bases remaining between them. This CDR3 contains 14 residues.

The chain couples TRBV19 to TRBJ2-7, with 10 bases that match TRBD1. From germline, CDR1 is LNHDA and CDR2 SQIVND (reference sequence). The CDR3 totals 12 residues. The junction had 2 bases not matched to a gene; V was cut back by 9 bases and J by 3 bases. The chain's CDR3 is CASRDRGYEQYF. The DNA of the CDR3 is TGTGCCAGCCGGGACAGGGGCTACGAGCAGTACTTC.

The V gene is TRBV14, the J gene TRBJ2-3, with TRBD2 matching 9 bases. Germline loops: CDR1 SGHDN, CDR2 FVKESK. This CDR3 comprises 15 residues. V gave up 6 bases and J gave up 0 bases; unmatched junction bases: 4. The CDR3 DNA is TGTGCCAGCAGGAAAGCGGGAGGCAGCACAGATACGCAGTATTTT. Translated: CASRKAGGSTDTQYF.